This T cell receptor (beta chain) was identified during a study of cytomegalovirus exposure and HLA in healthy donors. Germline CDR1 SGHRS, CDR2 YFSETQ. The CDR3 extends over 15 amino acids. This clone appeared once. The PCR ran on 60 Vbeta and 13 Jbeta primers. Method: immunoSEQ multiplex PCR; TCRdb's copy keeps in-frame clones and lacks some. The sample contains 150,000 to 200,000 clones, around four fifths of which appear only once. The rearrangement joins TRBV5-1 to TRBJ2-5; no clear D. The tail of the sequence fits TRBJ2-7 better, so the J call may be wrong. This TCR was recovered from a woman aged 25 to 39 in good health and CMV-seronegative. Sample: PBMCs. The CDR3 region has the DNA TGCGCCAGCAGCTTGGAACCACAGAATTTCTACGAGCAGTACTTC. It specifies CASSLEPQNFYEQYF.